This is a list of T cell receptor beta chains from one sample in a study of shared clonotypes between healthy human individuals. The method was immunoSEQ multiplex PCR; TCRdb's version includes in-frame clones alone and lacks a portion of them. Of over a million clones listed, around 75% were seen once; the top ten hold over 1.3%. The sample consisted of memory CD4+ T cells sorted from blood. All receptors derive from a young man in good health. Both conserved end residues are part of each CDR3. Each record gives: J gene, D gene, clone size, V gene, CDR3 DNA, CDR3 protein. D genes are given only for firm matches. Rows give clone size only sometimes, using once, few, many, or a class for an expanded clone.

j_call: TRBJ1-1; d_call: -; clone_size: many; v_call: TRBV5-1; cdr3_nt: TGCGCCAGCAGCTTGGTACTGGGTTCGAACACTGAAGCTTTCTTT; cdr3_aa: CASSLVLGSNTEAFF
j_call: TRBJ2-1; d_call: TRBD2; clone_size: once; v_call: TRBV18; cdr3_nt: TGTGCCAGCCAAGGACTAGGGTTCAATGAGCAGTTCTTC; cdr3_aa: CASQGLGFNEQFF
j_call: TRBJ2-3; d_call: TRBD2; clone_size: -; v_call: TRBV4-2; cdr3_nt: TGTGCCAGCAGCCAATGGACTAGCGGGGCAGATACGCAGTATTTT; cdr3_aa: CASSQWTSGADTQYF
j_call: TRBJ2-5; d_call: TRBD2; clone_size: -; v_call: TRBV11-2; cdr3_nt: TGTGCCAGCAGCTTAGCTTTCGCGTCTAGCGGGGCCCAAGAGACCCAGTACTTC; cdr3_aa: CASSLAFASSGAQETQYF
j_call: TRBJ2-6; d_call: TRBD1; clone_size: -; v_call: TRBV4-1; cdr3_nt: TGCGCCAGCAGCCAAGACAGAATGGGACAGGGTGGCGGGGCCAACGTCCTGACTTTC; cdr3_aa: CASSQDRMGQGGGANVLTF
j_call: TRBJ2-7; d_call: TRBD2; clone_size: -; v_call: TRBV11-2; cdr3_nt: TGTGCCAGCAGAAAGAGCGGGAGGGCCGAGTTCCACGAGCAGTACTTC; cdr3_aa: CASRKSGRAEFHEQYF
j_call: TRBJ2-3; d_call: TRBD2; clone_size: many; v_call: TRBV5-1; cdr3_nt: TGCGCCAGCAGCTCCGGACTAGCGGGATTTGGGGTTACGCAGTATTTT; cdr3_aa: CASSSGLAGFGVTQYF
j_call: TRBJ1-5; d_call: -; clone_size: -; v_call: TRBV30; cdr3_nt: TGTGCCTGGAGTGGCGGGACTTTCAATCAGCCCCAGCATTTT; cdr3_aa: CAWSGGTFNQPQHF
j_call: TRBJ2-3; d_call: -; clone_size: many; v_call: TRBV9; cdr3_nt: TGTGCCAGCAGCGTTGACCACACAGATACGCAGTATTTT; cdr3_aa: CASSVDHTDTQYF
j_call: TRBJ2-5; d_call: TRBD2; clone_size: -; v_call: TRBV5-6; cdr3_nt: TGTGCCAGCAGCTTGGCGGGCGGGAGGGCCCTTGAGACCCAGTACTTC; cdr3_aa: CASSLAGGRALETQYF
j_call: TRBJ1-2; d_call: -; clone_size: -; v_call: TRBV18; cdr3_nt: TGTGCCAGCTCACCATCGGGTGACAGTTCCTATGGCTACACCTTC; cdr3_aa: CASSPSGDSSYGYTF
j_call: TRBJ2-1; d_call: -; clone_size: -; v_call: TRBV19; cdr3_nt: TGTGCCACGAAGGGGGGCCTCTCCTACAATGAGCAGTTCTTC; cdr3_aa: CATKGGLSYNEQFF
j_call: TRBJ2-1; d_call: -; clone_size: -; v_call: TRBV5-6; cdr3_nt: TGTGCCAGCAGCTCGTTCGGAAGCTCCTACAATGAGCAGTTCTTC; cdr3_aa: CASSSFGSSYNEQFF
j_call: TRBJ2-7; d_call: -; clone_size: -; v_call: TRBV18; cdr3_nt: TGTGCCAGCTCAGAGAACAGGGAATACGAGCAGTACTTC; cdr3_aa: CASSENREYEQYF
j_call: TRBJ2-3; d_call: -; clone_size: -; v_call: TRBV2; cdr3_nt: TGTGCCAGCAGTGGGCGCCCGACAGATACGCAGTATTTT; cdr3_aa: CASSGRPTDTQYF
j_call: TRBJ1-1; d_call: TRBD1; clone_size: few; v_call: TRBV11-2; cdr3_nt: TGTGCCAGCAGCTGGCAGGGGGCTGGCACTGAAGCTTTCTTT; cdr3_aa: CASSWQGAGTEAFF
j_call: TRBJ1-1; d_call: -; clone_size: -; v_call: TRBV10-3; cdr3_nt: TGTGCCATCAGTCTGGGGGAGAACACTGAAGCTTTCTTT; cdr3_aa: CAISLGENTEAFF
j_call: TRBJ2-5; d_call: -; clone_size: -; v_call: TRBV4-1; cdr3_nt: TGCGCCAGCAGCCAAGATCCCACAGGGTATGAGACCCAGTACTTC; cdr3_aa: CASSQDPTGYETQYF
j_call: TRBJ1-6; d_call: -; clone_size: -; v_call: TRBV11-2; cdr3_nt: TGTGCCAGCAGCTTTCTGGAGGGTAATTCACCCCTCCACTTT; cdr3_aa: CASSFLEGNSPLHF
j_call: TRBJ1-1; d_call: -; clone_size: -; v_call: TRBV5-1; cdr3_nt: TGCGCCAGCAGCTTGGCGGGAACCCCATCCCAAGCTTTCTTT; cdr3_aa: CASSLAGTPSQAFF
j_call: TRBJ2-5; d_call: -; clone_size: -; v_call: TRBV6-1; cdr3_nt: TGTGCCAGCAGTGAAGCGGGGGGTTTTGAAGAGACCCAGTACTTC; cdr3_aa: CASSEAGGFEETQYF
j_call: TRBJ1-2; d_call: -; clone_size: -; v_call: TRBV30; cdr3_nt: TGTGCCTGGTCTTCGGGTCTCGGCTACACCTTC; cdr3_aa: CAWSSGLGYTF
j_call: TRBJ2-3; d_call: TRBD1; clone_size: -; v_call: TRBV30; cdr3_nt: TGTGCCTGGAGTGTGGGACAGTACGGTTTTTCGGATACGCAGTATTTT; cdr3_aa: CAWSVGQYGFSDTQYF
j_call: TRBJ2-5; d_call: TRBD2; clone_size: -; v_call: TRBV10-3; cdr3_nt: TGTGCCGTCCGGGCGGCTAGCGGACAAGAGACCCAGTACTTC; cdr3_aa: CAVRAASGQETQYF
j_call: TRBJ2-3; d_call: -; clone_size: once; v_call: TRBV9; cdr3_nt: TGTGCCAGCAGCGCCGGGGGCGCGACAGATACGCAGTATTTT; cdr3_aa: CASSAGGATDTQYF
j_call: TRBJ1-1; d_call: -; clone_size: few; v_call: TRBV25-1; cdr3_nt: TGTGCCAGCAGTGAGGGTGGGAACACTGAAGCTTTCTTT; cdr3_aa: CASSEGGNTEAFF
j_call: TRBJ1-2; d_call: -; clone_size: -; v_call: TRBV4-1; cdr3_nt: TGCGCCAGCAGCCTAGGGCCCGTAGCTAACTATGGCTACACCTTC; cdr3_aa: CASSLGPVANYGYTF
j_call: TRBJ2-3; d_call: -; clone_size: few; v_call: TRBV10-3; cdr3_nt: TGTGCCATCAGTGAGTCCAGACAGGACGGAGGGGACACAGATACGCAGTATTTT; cdr3_aa: CAISESRQDGGDTDTQYF
j_call: TRBJ2-3; d_call: -; clone_size: -; v_call: TRBV4-3; cdr3_nt: TGCGCCAGCAGCCAAGATCTGGGCGGGCAGACAGATACGCAGTATTTT; cdr3_aa: CASSQDLGGQTDTQYF
j_call: TRBJ1-6; d_call: -; clone_size: -; v_call: TRBV30; cdr3_nt: TGTGCCTGGATTCCCCTCGACAGGTGGACGGGCTCACCCCTCCACTTT; cdr3_aa: CAWIPLDRWTGSPLHF
j_call: TRBJ1-2; d_call: TRBD1; clone_size: few; v_call: TRBV15; cdr3_nt: TGTGCCACCAGCCCTGAGAGGGGGCGTAATGGCTACACCTTC; cdr3_aa: CATSPERGRNGYTF
j_call: TRBJ2-1; d_call: TRBD1; clone_size: -; v_call: TRBV27; cdr3_nt: TGTGCCCAAAGTGGGCCTTCAGGGGGACCAAGCTCCTACAATGAGCAGTTCTTC; cdr3_aa: CAQSGPSGGPSSYNEQFF
j_call: TRBJ1-1; d_call: -; clone_size: -; v_call: TRBV7-9; cdr3_nt: TGTGCCAGCAGCTTAGACCACCGGAACACTGAAGCTTTCTTT; cdr3_aa: CASSLDHRNTEAFF
j_call: TRBJ2-7; d_call: -; clone_size: -; v_call: TRBV6-1; cdr3_nt: TGTGCCAGCAGAATCGCGGGGGAGCAGTACTTC; cdr3_aa: CASRIAGEQYF
j_call: TRBJ2-3; d_call: -; clone_size: -; v_call: TRBV25-1; cdr3_nt: TGTGCCAGCAGTGAGGCGGCGACAGATACGCAGTATTTT; cdr3_aa: CASSEAATDTQYF
j_call: TRBJ2-7; d_call: -; clone_size: -; v_call: TRBV10-2; cdr3_nt: TGCGCCAGCAGAGATTTACACGAGCAGTACTTC; cdr3_aa: CASRDLHEQYF
j_call: TRBJ1-6; d_call: -; clone_size: -; v_call: TRBV19; cdr3_nt: TGTGCCAGTAGTGAGGGACGGATCTATAATTCACCCCTCCACTTT; cdr3_aa: CASSEGRIYNSPLHF
j_call: TRBJ2-5; d_call: TRBD2; clone_size: -; v_call: TRBV2; cdr3_nt: TGTGCCAGCAGTGATGGGGGGGTGGCACAAGAGACCCAGTACTTC; cdr3_aa: CASSDGGVAQETQYF
j_call: TRBJ1-4; d_call: -; clone_size: -; v_call: TRBV30; cdr3_nt: TGTGCCTGGAGTAGCGGGAGACATGTCGAAACTAATGAAAAACTGTTTTTT; cdr3_aa: CAWSSGRHVETNEKLFF
j_call: TRBJ2-1; d_call: -; clone_size: -; v_call: TRBV6-6; cdr3_nt: TGTGCCAGCACCACCATTGGAAATGAGCAGTTCTTC; cdr3_aa: CASTTIGNEQFF
j_call: TRBJ1-6; d_call: -; clone_size: -; v_call: TRBV7-9; cdr3_nt: TGTGCCAGCAGCTTAAGCTCCTATAATTCACCCCTCCACTTT; cdr3_aa: CASSLSSYNSPLHF
j_call: TRBJ2-1; d_call: -; clone_size: once; v_call: TRBV12-5; cdr3_nt: TGTGCTAGTGGTCCCGACCGACTTGTGGAGCAGTTCTTC; cdr3_aa: CASGPDRLVEQFF
j_call: TRBJ1-1; d_call: TRBD1; clone_size: -; v_call: TRBV18; cdr3_nt: TGTGCCAGCTCACCACCGAACGACAGGGTCGGGACTGAAGCTTTCTTT; cdr3_aa: CASSPPNDRVGTEAFF
j_call: TRBJ2-7; d_call: -; clone_size: once; v_call: TRBV11-2; cdr3_nt: TGTGCCAGCAGCTGGCTAGGGAGTTCGGGCTACGAGCAGTACTTC; cdr3_aa: CASSWLGSSGYEQYF
j_call: TRBJ1-5; d_call: -; clone_size: -; v_call: TRBV2; cdr3_nt: TGTGCCAGCAGTGAGATGCCAGGTCAGGGTCAGCCCCAGCATTTT; cdr3_aa: CASSEMPGQGQPQHF
j_call: TRBJ1-6; d_call: -; clone_size: few; v_call: TRBV6-6; cdr3_nt: TGTGCCAGCAACAGTCCGGGCAGACCCTATAATTCACCCCTCCACTTT; cdr3_aa: CASNSPGRPYNSPLHF
j_call: TRBJ2-3; d_call: TRBD2; clone_size: -; v_call: TRBV28; cdr3_nt: TGTGCCAGCAGTAAAAGCGGGGGAACAGATACGCAGTATTTT; cdr3_aa: CASSKSGGTDTQYF
j_call: TRBJ2-1; d_call: -; clone_size: -; v_call: TRBV25-1; cdr3_nt: TGTGCCAGCAGCTCAGTCTCGGGGAGCTCCTACAATGAGCAGTTCTTC; cdr3_aa: CASSSVSGSSYNEQFF
j_call: TRBJ1-3; d_call: -; clone_size: once; v_call: TRBV5-1; cdr3_nt: TGCGCCAGCAGCTTCGAGGGGCCCCCTGGAAACACCATATATTTT; cdr3_aa: CASSFEGPPGNTIYF
j_call: TRBJ2-3; d_call: TRBD1; clone_size: -; v_call: TRBV5-4; cdr3_nt: TGTGCCAGCAGCCCGTACGGGACAGGGGGCCCAAATACGCAGTATTTT; cdr3_aa: CASSPYGTGGPNTQYF
j_call: TRBJ2-3; d_call: TRBD2; clone_size: -; v_call: TRBV4-3; cdr3_nt: TGCGCCAGCAGCCAAAATTACTTTGGCGGGAGGTTTACAGATACGCAGTATTTT; cdr3_aa: CASSQNYFGGRFTDTQYF
j_call: TRBJ2-3; d_call: TRBD2; clone_size: -; v_call: TRBV7-9; cdr3_nt: TGTGCCAGCAGCTTAAGCGGGAACACAGATACGCAGTATTTT; cdr3_aa: CASSLSGNTDTQYF
j_call: TRBJ2-7; d_call: -; clone_size: -; v_call: TRBV7-6; cdr3_nt: TGTGCCAGCAGCTCCGAATTACAGGGCTACGAGCAGTACTTC; cdr3_aa: CASSSELQGYEQYF
j_call: TRBJ2-1; d_call: -; clone_size: few; v_call: TRBV9; cdr3_nt: TGTGCCAGCCAACGCGGGGAGGATTACAATGAGCAGTTCTTC; cdr3_aa: CASQRGEDYNEQFF
j_call: TRBJ1-2; d_call: -; clone_size: -; v_call: TRBV18; cdr3_nt: TGTGCCAGCTCACGGGGCGAAGAGGGCTATGGCTACACCTTC; cdr3_aa: CASSRGEEGYGYTF
j_call: TRBJ2-3; d_call: -; clone_size: -; v_call: TRBV4-1; cdr3_nt: TGCGCCAGCAGCCCCGGGGGACACGGCACAGATACGCAGTATTTT; cdr3_aa: CASSPGGHGTDTQYF
j_call: TRBJ1-5; d_call: -; clone_size: -; v_call: TRBV2; cdr3_nt: TGTGCCAGCAGGTCCGGTCGAGCTCAGCCCCAGCATTTT; cdr3_aa: CASRSGRAQPQHF
j_call: TRBJ2-7; d_call: -; clone_size: -; v_call: TRBV30; cdr3_nt: TGTGCCTGGGGCGCAGTCTCCTACGAGCAGTACTTC; cdr3_aa: CAWGAVSYEQYF